The next 8 T cell receptor beta chains were all read from a single sample in a study of resident and recirculating memory T cells in vitiligo. The method was immunoSEQ multiplex PCR; TCRdb's version includes in-frame clones alone and lacks a portion of them. Here the sample spans about 76,000 clones, 92% being singletons. The specimen was blood. The receptors derive from a male donor with vitiligo.

V gene TRBV25-1 combines with J gene TRBJ2-7; D is possibly TRBD2 (5 bases). The V end was cut by 3 bases, the J end by 7 bases, with 19 bases between. The CDR3 is 15 residues long. Germline CDR1 MGHDK, CDR2 SYGVNS. Here the CDR3 DNA reads TGTGCCAGCAGTGACCCTGGGCGGGCGGAAGTTGAGCAGTACTTC. The encoded protein is CASSDPGRAEVEQYF.

The rearrangement joins TRBV9 to TRBJ1-1; D is perhaps TRBD1 (6 bases). This CDR3 has 13 residues. Germline V gene sequence: CDR1 SGDLS, CDR2 YYNGEE. The V end lost 2 bases, the J end lost 9 bases, and 14 bases lay between the germline ends. CDR3 DNA sequence: TGTGCCAGCAGCGTCGACAGGAGTACTAAAGCTTTCTTT. It is translated as CASSVDRSTKAFF. Variable domain in full (rest from reference TRBV9 and TRBJ1-1): DSGVTQTPKHLITATGQRVTLRCSPRSGDLSVYWYQQSLDQGLQFLIQYYNGEERAKGNILERFSAQQFPDLHSELNLSSLELGDSALYFCASSVDRSTKAFFGQGTRLTVV.

This sequence joins TRBV9 and TRBJ2-1, with a tentative D call TRBD2 (7 bases). Trimming left V 1 base short and J 7 bases short, with 24 bases between. The length of the CDR3 is 18 residues. CDR1 and CDR2 (germline): SGDLS, YYNGEE. The CDR3: CASSVSGGGYFRLNEQFF. The CDR3 DNA is TGTGCCAGCAGCGTAAGTGGGGGGGGCTATTTTCGATTGAATGAGCAGTTCTTC.

The rearrangement uses TRBV27 and TRBJ2-7; D is unclear. CDR1 and CDR2 from the germline V gene are MNHEY and SMNVEV (reference sequence). Trimming removed 0 bases at V and 8 bases at J, with 8 bases between. CDR3 length: 12 residues. Here the CDR3 DNA reads TGTGCCAGCAGTTTATCGGGCCGTCAGCAGTACTTC. Its translation: CASSLSGRQQYF.

The chain couples TRBV9 to TRBJ2-3, with 9 bases lining up with TRBD2. The V segment lost 3 bases and the J segment 7 bases; nucleotides outside the gene matches: 15. CDR3 length: 17 residues. Germline CDR1 is SGDLS and CDR2 is YYNGEE. The CDR3 loop reads CASSAYSAGGSGNTQYF. The CDR3 DNA reads TGTGCCAGCAGCGCCTACTCAGCGGGAGGTTCCGGGAATACGCAGTATTTT.

The gene calls are TRBV27 and TRBJ2-2; 8 positions match TRBD1. The CDR3 is 15 amino acids. Trimming removed 6 bases from V and 4 bases from J; junction bases left unmatched: 7. The germline V gene encodes CDR1 MNHEY and CDR2 SMNVEV (reference sequence). Written as DNA, the CDR3 is TGTGCCAGCAGCTCAGGGGGCGGGCGCACCGGGGAGCTGTTTTTT. Translation gives CASSSGGGRTGELFF.

The CDR3 loop is CASSEAGTAFWANVLTF. Written as DNA, the CDR3 is TGTGCCAGCAGTGAGGCCGGGACAGCCTTCTGGGCCAACGTCCTGACTTTC. The chain combines TRBV25-1 with TRBJ2-6, with 7 bases aligning to TRBD1. J lost 5 bases, V lost 3 bases, and 10 bases had no gene match. The CDR3 runs 17 residues. Germline loops: CDR1 MGHDK, CDR2 SYGVNS. The variable domain in full, completed from reference TRBV25-1 and TRBJ2-6, reads EADIYQTPRYLVIGTGKKITLECSQTMGHDKMYWYQQDPGMELHLIHYSYGVNSTEKGDLSSESTVSRIRTEHFPLTLESARPSHTSQYLCASSEAGTAFWANVLTFGAGSRLTVL.

The chain has TRBV30 and TRBJ1-2; 7 bases match TRBD1. V was clipped by 2 bases and J by 5 bases; unmatched bases: 29. This CDR3 contains 21 residues. Germline CDR1 reads GTSNPN; CDR2 reads SVGIG (reference sequence). The CDR3 here is CAWSLFFSFGTAKRFAYGYTF. CDR3 in DNA: TGTGCCTGGAGTCTGTTCTTCTCTTTTGGGACAGCAAAACGTTTCGCGTATGGCTACACCTTC.